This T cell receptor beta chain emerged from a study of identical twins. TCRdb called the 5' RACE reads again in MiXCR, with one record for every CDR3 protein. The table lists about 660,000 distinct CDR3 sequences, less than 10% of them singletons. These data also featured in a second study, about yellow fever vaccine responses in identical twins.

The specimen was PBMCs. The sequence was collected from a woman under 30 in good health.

CDR3 loop: CASILGGTNYGYTF. Written as DNA, the CDR3 is TGTGCCAGCATTCTCGGGGGGACTAACTATGGCTACACCTTC. V and J are TRBV28 and TRBJ1-2, with D perhaps matching TRBD1 (5 bases). The V end lost 7 bases, the J end lost 0 bases, and 12 bases lay between the germline ends. The germline V gene has CDR1 MDHEN and CDR2 SYDVKM. The CDR3 extends over 14 amino acids.